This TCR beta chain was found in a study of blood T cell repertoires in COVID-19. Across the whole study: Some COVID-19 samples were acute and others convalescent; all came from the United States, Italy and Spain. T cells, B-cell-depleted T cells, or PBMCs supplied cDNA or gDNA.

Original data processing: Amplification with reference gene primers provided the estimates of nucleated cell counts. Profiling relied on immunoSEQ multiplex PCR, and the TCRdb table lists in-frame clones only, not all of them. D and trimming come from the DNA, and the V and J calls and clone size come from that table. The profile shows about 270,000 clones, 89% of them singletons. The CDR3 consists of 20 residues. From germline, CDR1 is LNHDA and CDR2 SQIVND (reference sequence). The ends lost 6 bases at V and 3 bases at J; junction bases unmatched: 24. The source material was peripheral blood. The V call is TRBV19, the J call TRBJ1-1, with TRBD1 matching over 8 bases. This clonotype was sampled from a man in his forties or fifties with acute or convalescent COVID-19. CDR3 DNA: TGTGCCAGTAGCCTCCTTTGGGGAGGACAGGGAATATCGGAGGACACTGAAGCTTTCTTT. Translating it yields CASSLLWGGQGISEDTEAFF. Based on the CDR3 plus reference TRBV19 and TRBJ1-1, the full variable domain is DGGITQSPKYLFRKEGQNVTLSCEQNLNHDAMYWYRQDPGQGLRLIYYSQIVNDFQKGDIAEGYSVSREKKESFPLTVTSAQKNPTAFYLCASSLLWGGQGISEDTEAFFGQGTRLTVV.